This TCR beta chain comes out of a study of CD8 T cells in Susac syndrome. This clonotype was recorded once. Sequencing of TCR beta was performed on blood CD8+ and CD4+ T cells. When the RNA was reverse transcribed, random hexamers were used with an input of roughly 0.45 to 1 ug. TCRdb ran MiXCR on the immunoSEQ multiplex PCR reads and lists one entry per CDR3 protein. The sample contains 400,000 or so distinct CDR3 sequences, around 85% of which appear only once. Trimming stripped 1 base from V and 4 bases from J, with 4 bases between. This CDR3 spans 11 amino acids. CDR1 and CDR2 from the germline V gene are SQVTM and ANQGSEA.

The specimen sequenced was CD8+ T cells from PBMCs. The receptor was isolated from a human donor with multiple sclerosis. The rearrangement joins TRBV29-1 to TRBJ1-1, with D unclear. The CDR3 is CSVEGVTEAFF. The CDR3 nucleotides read TGCAGCGTTGAAGGGGTCACTGAAGCTTTCTTT.